These 27 T cell receptor beta chains came from one sample sequenced in a study of blood T cell repertoires in COVID-19. Profiled with immunoSEQ multiplex PCR; TCRdb holds only in-frame clones, not every one. The sample yields about 140,000 clones, around nine tenths seen once. Sequencing input: peripheral blood. Source of these receptors: a woman between 45 and 60 years old with active or convalescent COVID-19.

The J gene is TRBJ2-4, the V gene TRBV7-9; 9 bases agree with TRBD1. Germline V CDR1 and CDR2: SEHNR, FQNEAQ (reference sequence). Unmatched junction bases numbered 5, after V lost 3 bases and J lost 8 bases. This CDR3 comprises 14 residues. The CDR3 here is CASSLTGGVDIQYF. CDR3 coding DNA: TGTGCCAGCAGCTTGACAGGGGGTGTGGACATTCAGTACTTC.

This chain links TRBV7-9 with TRBJ1-3; D not certain. Trimming pared 5 bases from V and 0 bases from J, leaving 17 bases between. The CDR3 has 17 amino acids. CDR1 and CDR2 (germline): SEHNR, FQNEAQ (reference sequence). CDR3 loop: CASSAPGKANSGNTIYF. CDR3 DNA sequence: TGTGCCAGCAGCGCCCCGGGGAAAGCGAACTCTGGAAACACCATATATTTT.

The V call is TRBV6-5, the J call TRBJ2-1, with D uncertain. Trimming cost V 7 bases and J 4 bases, with 14 bases left between them. The CDR3 totals 14 residues. Germline lookup yields CDR1 MNHEY and CDR2 SVGAGI. CDR3 protein: CASIGTEFYNEQFF. In nucleotides, the CDR3 is TGTGCCAGCATCGGTACAGAGTTTTACAATGAGCAGTTCTTC.

The chain links TRBV6-2 or TRBV6-3 to TRBJ2-5; a weak D match, TRBD1 (5 bases). The germline V and J ends were trimmed by 2 bases and 9 bases, with 10 bases remaining between them. CDR1 is MNHEY and CDR2 is SVGEGT in the germline V gene. CDR3 length: 12 residues. CDR3 DNA: TGTGCCAGCAGTTACGCAGGGAAGGCCCAGTACTTC. It specifies CASSYAGKAQYF.

The J gene is TRBJ2-1, the V gene TRBV7-2, with 7 bases fitting TRBD1. This CDR3 contains 16 residues. From germline, CDR1 is SGHTA and CDR2 FQGNSA. V gave up 6 bases and J gave up 4 bases; unmatched junction bases: 12. CDR3 in amino acids: CASRQNRGSRYNEQFF. The DNA of the CDR3 is TGTGCCAGCAGGCAAAACAGGGGATCGCGATACAATGAGCAGTTCTTC.

The chain combines TRBV5-1 with TRBJ1-1; no reliable D call. The CDR3 totals 12 residues. CDR1 is SGHRS, CDR2 YFSETQ, per germline. The V end lost 1 base, the J end lost 6 bases, and 7 bases lay between the germline ends. The CDR3: CASSLPMSEAFF. The CDR3 nucleotides are TGCGCCAGCAGCTTGCCAATGTCTGAAGCTTTCTTT.

There are a few counts of this clone. The V call is TRBV7-2, the J call TRBJ2-4; D not certain. V was trimmed by 2 bases and J by 0 bases, leaving 17 bases between them. The CDR3 is made up of 18 amino acids. Germline lookup yields CDR1 SGHTA and CDR2 FQGNSA. In DNA form, the CDR3 reads TGTGCCAGCAGCTTATTCTTACCAACGGTACTAGCCAAAAACATTCAGTACTTC. It is translated as CASSLFLPTVLAKNIQYF.

This rearrangement joins TRBV28 to TRBJ2-3; TRBD2 matches 9 bases. The CDR3 has 17 residues. Germline V lookup: CDR1 MDHEN, CDR2 SYDVKM. The trim removed 1 base at V and 4 bases at J, leaving 9 bases unmatched. The CDR3: CASSLFRSGRWADTQYF. CDR3 coding DNA: TGTGCCAGCAGTTTATTCCGGAGCGGGAGGTGGGCAGATACGCAGTATTTT. Based on the CDR3 plus reference TRBV28 and TRBJ2-3, the full variable domain is DVKVTQSSRYLVKRTGEKVFLECVQDMDHENMFWYRQDPGLGLRLIYFSYDVKMKEKGDIPEGYSVSREKKERFSLILESASTNQTSMYLCASSLFRSGRWADTQYFGPGTRLTVL.

The V gene is TRBV7-2, the J gene TRBJ2-3, with D possibly matching TRBD2 (5 bases). The CDR3 is 14 amino acids. V lost 5 bases to trimming and J lost 2 bases, with 11 bases between them. Germline V gene data show CDR1 as SGHTA and CDR2 as FQGNSA. The CDR3 sequence is CASSQRAYTDTQYF. CDR3 DNA sequence: TGTGCCAGCAGCCAGAGGGCTTACACAGATACGCAGTATTTT.

The rearrangement joins TRBV4-3 to TRBJ2-5, with 14 bases fitting TRBD2. The CDR3 consists of 16 residues. V dropped 4 bases and J dropped 2; count of bases not matched to a gene: 3. The V gene's germline CDR1 is LGHNA and CDR2 YSLEER. Here the CDR3 DNA reads TGCGCCAGCAGCCTGGGGACTAGCGGGAGTCAAGAGACCCAGTACTTC. Its translation: CASSLGTSGSQETQYF.

The chain combines TRBV19 with TRBJ2-3, with TRBD2 identical over 11 bases. The germline V gene encodes CDR1 LNHDA and CDR2 SQIVND (reference sequence). Trimming cost V 1 base and J 0 bases; bases outside gene matches: 9. The CDR3 loop spans 19 amino acids. CDR3 residues: CASSIVGTSGETSTDTQYF. The CDR3 DNA sequence: TGTGCCAGTAGTATAGTGGGGACTAGCGGAGAAACTAGCACAGATACGCAGTATTTT.

The chain couples TRBV29-1 to TRBJ2-7, with a tentative D call TRBD2 (6 bases). Germline CDR1 and CDR2: SQVTM and ANQGSEA. Trimming left V 2 bases short and J 4 bases short, with 12 bases between. This CDR3 region has 13 residues. DNA for the CDR3: TGCAGCGTTGAATCGACTAGTTCTTACGAGCAGTACTTC. This gives the protein CSVESTSSYEQYF.

The V gene is TRBV5-1, the J gene TRBJ2-5; 10 nucleotides line up with TRBD2. Germline CDR1 is SGHRS and CDR2 is YFSETQ. CDR3 size: 17 residues. The V segment lost 0 bases and the J segment 4 bases; nucleotides outside the gene matches: 9. As DNA, the CDR3 is TGCGCCAGCAGCTTGGGCCTAGCGGGGGCCTCTGGAGAGACCCAGTACTTC. Translated, it gives CASSLGLAGASGETQYF.

This sequence joins TRBV9 and TRBJ2-5; 10 bases match TRBD2. V lost 2 bases, J lost 1 base, and 5 bases stayed unmatched. Germline CDR1 is SGDLS and CDR2 is YYNGEE. This CDR3 spans 16 amino acids. For the CDR3, the DNA is TGTGCCAGCAGCGTCGATAGCGGGAGGTCCCAAGAGACCCAGTACTTC. Protein sequence: CASSVDSGRSQETQYF.

The V and J genes are TRBV4-1 and TRBJ1-6, with D maybe TRBD1 (6 bases). Germline assignment: CDR1 MGHRA and CDR2 YSYEKL. The CDR3 covers 18 residues. The ends were cut back, 3 bases at V and 6 bases at J, with 21 bases in the middle. The CDR3 nucleotides are TGCGCCAGCAGCCACCACCCGAACGGACAGCGCCGTAATTCACCCCTCCACTTT. It yields the protein CASSHHPNGQRRNSPLHF.

This chain uses TRBV23-1 with TRBJ2-1; D may be TRBD1 (5 bases). Being an ORF, TRBV23-1 has a function that is uncertain. The length of the CDR3 is 12 residues. V lost 0 bases and J lost 15, with 12 bases in between. CDR3 sequence reads: CASSQSCSGSFF. In DNA form, the CDR3 reads TGCGCCAGCAGTCAATCGTGTTCAGGGTCGTTCTTC.

This chain links TRBV2 with TRBJ1-3; D uncertain. Germline V gene data show CDR1 as SNHLY and CDR2 as FYNNEI. The CDR3 has 14 amino acids. Trimming stripped 8 bases from V and 2 bases from J, with 13 bases between. CDR3 region: CASVEDGAGNTIYF. In nucleotides, the CDR3 is TGTGCCAGCGTAGAGGATGGAGCTGGAAACACCATATATTTT.

A single count supports this clone. This chain links TRBV14 with TRBJ1-1; 7 bases line up with TRBD1. Germline trimming cut 3 bases from V and 2 bases from J; bases unmatched to any gene: 9. The CDR3 spans 16 residues. CDR1 and CDR2 from the germline V gene are SGHDN and FVKESK. The DNA for the CDR3 is TGTGCCAGCAGCCAGTTTTTGACAGGGCCTAACACTGAAGCTTTCTTT. As protein: CASSQFLTGPNTEAFF.

This clone was found once. The CDR3 bases are TGTGCCAGCAGCTTAGCGGCGACGGGTACGCAGTATTTT. This translates into CASSLAATGTQYF. The chain is built from TRBV11-2 and TRBJ2-3, with no clear D. The CDR3 runs 13 residues. Trimming left V 1 base short and J 8 bases short, with 10 bases between. The germline CDR1 and CDR2 sequences are SGHAT and FQNNGV.

The V and J genes are TRBV25-1 and TRBJ2-1; D not certain. Trimming cost V 3 bases and J 6 bases, with 12 bases left between them. CDR1 is MGHDK, CDR2 SYGVNS, per germline. This CDR3 region has 14 residues. The CDR3 reads CASSEARLANEQFF. For the CDR3, the DNA is TGTGCCAGCAGTGAGGCCAGACTTGCCAATGAGCAGTTCTTC.

V is TRBV29-1 and J is TRBJ2-3, with 7 bases fitting TRBD2. The CDR3 is 14 residues long. Germline V CDR1 and CDR2: SQVTM, ANQGSEA. The ends lost 5 bases at V and 5 bases at J; junction bases unmatched: 10. The CDR3 region has the DNA TGCAGCGTTAGAGCGGGATCTCTTAGAGATACGCAGTATTTT. Protein product: CSVRAGSLRDTQYF.

This clone was recorded a few times. The chain joins TRBV4-2 to TRBJ1-2, with a possible D match to TRBD1 (5 bases). Germline V lookup: CDR1 LGHNA, CDR2 YNFKEQ. Trimming took 1 base from V and 6 from J, leaving 9 bases between them. The CDR3 spans 13 residues. Here the CDR3 reads CASSQAGGDGYTF. The CDR3 nucleotides are TGTGCCAGCAGCCAAGCGGGGGGTGATGGCTACACCTTC.

This clone was recorded only once. This chain joins TRBV2 and TRBJ2-3; 9 bases are shared with TRBD1. The CDR3 is 14 residues long. J lost 3 bases, V lost 6 bases, and 4 bases had no gene match. Germline V lookup: CDR1 SNHLY, CDR2 FYNNEI. As DNA, the CDR3 is TGTGCCAGCAGGTACAGGGGGCGGACAGATACGCAGTATTTT. Translation: CASRYRGRTDTQYF.

The V gene is TRBV6-1, the J gene TRBJ1-5, with D tentatively TRBD1 (5 bases). The CDR3 length is 15 residues. V lost 1 base and J lost 0, with 7 bases in between. CDR1 and CDR2 (germline): MNHNS, SASEGT. CDR3 nucleotide sequence: TGTGCCAGCAGTGAAGACAGGCATAGCAATCAGCCCCAGCATTTT. Its translation is CASSEDRHSNQPQHF.

The V gene is TRBV27, the J gene TRBJ2-7, with D possibly being TRBD2 (6 bases). V lost 8 bases and J lost 2, with 7 bases in between. The CDR3 consists of 11 residues. CDR1 and CDR2 from the germline V gene are MNHEY and SMNVEV (reference sequence). CDR3 sequence reads: CASGLPYEQYF. The CDR3 DNA sequence: TGTGCCAGCGGACTACCCTACGAGCAGTACTTC.

Here the CDR3 DNA reads TGTGCCAGCAGTTCTGGTTCACAGGGAATCCTGACTTTC. It specifies CASSSGSQGILTF. This rearrangement joins TRBV27 to TRBJ2-6; a weak D match, TRBD1 (6 bases). This CDR3 has 13 amino acids. Per germline, CDR1 MNHEY and CDR2 SMNVEV (reference sequence). Trimming removed 4 bases from V and 14 bases from J, with 15 bases in between. Variable domain in full (rest from reference TRBV27 and TRBJ2-6): EAQVTQNPRYLITVTGKKLTVTCSQNMNHEYMSWYRQDPGLGLRQIYYSMNVEVTDKGDVPEGYKVSRKEKRNFPLILESPSPNQTSLYFCASSSGSQGILTFGAGSRLTVL.

The chain has TRBV7-2 and TRBJ2-2; 7 bases fit TRBD1. Germline V gene data show CDR1 as SGHTA and CDR2 as FQGNSA. This CDR3 contains 13 residues. Trimming at V came to 4 bases and at J to 4 bases, leaving 0 bases not matched to a gene. CDR3 amino acids: CASSWDSTGELFF. DNA of the CDR3: TGTGCCAGCAGCTGGGACAGCACCGGGGAGCTGTTTTTT.